Shown below are 9 T cell receptor beta chains from a single sample sequenced in a study of Ad26.COV2.S vaccination and SARS-CoV-2 variants. The treatment was: some 19 received Ad26.COV2.S at low or high dose, single or two shots; about five received placebo; per-sample allocation not given. Collection of samples fell on day 63 after the first vaccine or placebo injection. Produced via immunoSEQ multiplex PCR; TCRdb's table is partial and in-frame only. Among hundreds of thousands of clones listed, about 90% were seen once. The specimen comprised peripheral blood, sampled in a trial of Ad26.COV2.S vaccine versus placebo. The receptors originated from a person aged 18-60 years who received the Ad26.COV2.S COVID-19 vaccine or a placebo.

This chain joins TRBV10-2 and TRBJ1-2; D gene unclear. V lost 5 bases, J lost 2 bases, and 12 bases lay in between. The V gene's germline CDR1 is WSHSY and CDR2 SAAADI. The CDR3 is made up of 14 amino acids. The CDR3 protein is CASSSPARNYGYTF. CDR3 nucleotides: TGCGCCAGCAGTTCGCCGGCCAGGAACTATGGCTACACCTTC.

This chain joins TRBV5-1 and TRBJ2-2, with D possibly TRBD1 on 6 matching bases. CDR3 size: 15 residues. Germline V CDR1 and CDR2: SGHRS, YFSETQ. V gave up 0 bases and J gave up 3 bases, with 9 bases separating them. The CDR3 protein is CASSLAGQDTGELFF. The CDR3 DNA is TGCGCCAGCAGCTTGGCGGGACAAGACACCGGGGAGCTGTTTTTT.

This chain links TRBV23-1 with TRBJ2-7, with unresolved D. TRBV23-1 has ORF status, its function being uncertain. This CDR3 has 16 amino acids. V was trimmed by 3 bases and J by 0 bases, leaving 15 bases between them. CDR3 sequence: CASSQPRVDRSYEQYF. The CDR3 DNA is TGCGCCAGCAGTCAGCCCAGAGTGGACCGCTCCTACGAGCAGTACTTC.

The chain couples TRBV29-1 to TRBJ1-1; tentative D call: TRBD1 (5 bases). Deletions cut 7 bases from V and 3 bases from J, with 12 bases between. From germline, CDR1 is SQVTM and CDR2 ANQGSEA. The CDR3 length is 12 residues. As DNA, the CDR3 is TGCAGCGCCCGGGACCCGGACACTGAAGCTTTCTTT. This translates into CSARDPDTEAFF. The full variable domain, with the rest looked up from reference TRBV29-1 and TRBJ1-1, is SAVISQKPSRDICQRGTSLTIQCQVDSQVTMMFWYRQQPGQSLTLIATANQGSEATYESGFVIDKFPISRPNLTFSTLTVSNMSPEDSSIYLCSARDPDTEAFFGQGTRLTVV.

The genes are TRBV19 and TRBJ1-2; D gene uncertain. Trimming removed 6 bases from V and 3 bases from J, with 11 bases in between. The CDR3 consists of 13 residues. Germline lookup yields CDR1 LNHDA and CDR2 SQIVND (reference sequence). The CDR3 region has the DNA TGTGCCAGTAGCGTGGCAGCCTACTATGGCTACACCTTC. The encoded protein is CASSVAAYYGYTF.

The chain employs TRBV7-9 and TRBJ2-1; 7 bases agree with TRBD2. Germline V CDR1 and CDR2: SEHNR, FQNEAQ (reference sequence). After removal of 7 bases from V and 2 bases from J, the junction contained 11 bases not matched to a gene. The CDR3 extends over 16 amino acids. CDR3 sequence (DNA): TGTGCCAGCACCTACGAGGGGACTAACCCCTACAATGAGCAGTTCTTC. Translated, it gives CASTYEGTNPYNEQFF.

The chain joins TRBV7-2 to TRBJ2-1; TRBD2 agrees at 8 bases. Unmatched junction bases numbered 3, after V lost 5 bases and J lost 9 bases. CDR3 length equals 12 residues. Germline CDR1 SGHTA, CDR2 FQGNSA. The CDR3 bases are TGTGCCAGCAGCCCCAGCGGGAGTGAGCAGTTCTTC. It encodes CASSPSGSEQFF.

A few counts support this clone. This chain links TRBV13 with TRBJ1-1, with no clear D. Germline-derived CDR1 and CDR2 are PRHDT and FYEKMQ (reference sequence). There are 12 residues in the CDR3. Trimming removed 8 bases from V and 1 base from J, with 8 bases in between. In DNA form, the CDR3 reads TGTGCCAGCGGTGTACGGAACACTGAAGCTTTCTTT. It encodes CASGVRNTEAFF.

This clone was counted once. The genes are TRBV5-4 and TRBJ2-1; 10 bases line up with TRBD2. With V trimmed by 2 bases and J by 9 bases, 2 bases remained unmatched. CDR3 size: 13 residues. Germline assignment: CDR1 SGHNT and CDR2 YYREEE (reference sequence). The CDR3 sequence: CASSLLAGSEQFF. In nucleotides, the CDR3 is TGTGCCAGCAGCTTACTAGCGGGGAGTGAGCAGTTCTTC.